This passage covers 28 T cell receptor beta chains from one sample sequenced in a study of T cells in Graves' hyperthyroidism and ophthalmopathy. TCR beta CDR3 sequences were amplified from RNA transcripts. RT-PCR in the first round (using the HTBI primer set) targeted the TCR CDR3. TCRdb called the multiplex PCR reads again in MiXCR, with one record for every CDR3 protein. The table records 460,000 or so distinct CDR3 sequences, approximately 15% of them present only once. Input material: blood. Receptor source: a woman younger than 30 with Graves' hyperthyroidism.

This clonotype was counted between two and nine times. J is TRBJ1-1 and V is TRBV3-1; possibly TRBD1 for D (5 bases). V lost 0 bases and J 8 bases, leaving 10 bases between the germline ends. Per the germline V gene, CDR1 is LGHDT and CDR2 is YNNKEL (reference sequence). There are 13 residues in the CDR3. The CDR3 sequence: CASSQDRGGEAFF. Here the CDR3 DNA reads TGTGCCAGCAGCCAAGATAGGGGAGGAGAAGCTTTCTTT.

The chain uses TRBV29-1 and TRBJ2-7, with 8 bases identical to TRBD1. V was pared by 5 bases and J by 5 bases, with 5 bases of the junction left unmatched. This CDR3 has 12 residues. Germline V gene data show CDR1 as SQVTM and CDR2 as ANQGSEA. CDR3 in amino acids: CSVPSGGNEQYF. Written as DNA, the CDR3 is TGCAGCGTTCCCTCAGGGGGCAACGAGCAGTACTTC.

Many counts were recorded for this clonotype. The chain links TRBV20-1 to TRBJ1-2; D possibly corresponds to TRBD1 (6 bases). This CDR3 contains 14 residues. The V gene lost 6 bases and the J gene lost 10 bases, with 24 bases spanning the gap. Germline V gene sequence: CDR1 DFQATT, CDR2 SNEGSKA (reference sequence). This CDR3 is CSAPLRGGAEPYTF. The CDR3 bases are TGCAGTGCCCCGTTGAGAGGGGGGGCAGAGCCCTACACCTTC.

The rearrangement joins TRBV19 to TRBJ1-5; the D is unclear. CDR1 LNHDA and CDR2 SQIVND come from the germline V gene (reference sequence). The CDR3 totals 16 residues. Trimming took 1 base from V and 5 from J, leaving 15 bases between them. The CDR3 sequence is CASSIGADRNDQPQHF. The CDR3 coding sequence is TGTGCCAGTAGTATAGGGGCCGATCGGAATGATCAGCCCCAGCATTTT.

This clonotype was detected many times. This rearrangement joins TRBV6-1 to TRBJ2-3; TRBD2 matches at 8 bases. The CDR3 consists of 15 residues. Germline CDR1 and CDR2: MNHNS and SASEGT. The trim removed 4 bases at V and 4 bases at J, leaving 7 bases unmatched. Here the CDR3 DNA reads TGTGCCAGCAGTGCGCCGGGACTAGGCTCAGATACGCAGTATTTT. This translates into CASSAPGLGSDTQYF.

This clonotype has a count of ten or more. This chain uses TRBV18 with TRBJ2-7; D remains ambiguous. The CDR3 contains 11 residues. The V gene lost 3 bases and the J gene lost 6 bases, with 6 bases spanning the gap. Germline CDR1 is KGHSH and CDR2 is LQKENI. Written as DNA, the CDR3 is TGTGCCAGCTCACCTGGGTCCGAGCAGTACGTC. This sequence encodes CASSPGSEQYV.

The chain carries TRBV9 and TRBJ2-1; 8 bases fit TRBD2. This CDR3 spans 15 amino acids. Germline CDR1 and CDR2: SGDLS and YYNGEE. V lost 4 bases to trimming and J lost 7 bases; unmatched junction nucleotides: 10. The CDR3 loop is CASSPFSGVGNEQFF. The CDR3 DNA reads as TGTGCCAGCAGCCCGTTTAGCGGGGTGGGGAATGAGCAGTTCTTC.

This clonotype came up many times. V usage is TRBV29-1 and J usage is TRBJ1-2; D gene unclear. Trimming stripped 4 bases from V and 2 bases from J, with 11 bases between. The germline V gene has CDR1 SQVTM and CDR2 ANQGSEA. CDR3 size: 13 residues. CDR3 nucleotide sequence: TGCAGCGTTGTATTCGGGAACAACTATGGCTACACCTTC. It specifies CSVVFGNNYGYTF. Combining the CDR3 with reference TRBV29-1 and TRBJ1-2 gives the whole variable domain SAVISQKPSRDICQRGTSLTIQCQVDSQVTMMFWYRQQPGQSLTLIATANQGSEATYESGFVIDKFPISRPNLTFSTLTVSNMSPEDSSIYLCSVVFGNNYGYTFGSGTRLTVV.

Ten or more counts support this clonotype. V and J are TRBV28 and TRBJ2-1; 11 bases align to TRBD2. With 6 bases clipped from V and 2 bases from J, the junction kept 9 bases outside the gene matches. CDR1 MDHEN and CDR2 SYDVKM come from the germline V gene. This CDR3 spans 17 amino acids. The CDR3 is CASSPKLAGGPYNEQFF. The CDR3 DNA is TGTGCCAGCAGCCCCAAGTTAGCGGGAGGGCCCTACAATGAGCAGTTCTTC.

This clonotype was detected many times. The CDR3 here is CSAVDGTEAYEQYF. DNA of the CDR3: TGCAGCGCCGTTGACGGGACGGAAGCCTACGAGCAGTACTTC. This rearrangement joins TRBV29-1 to TRBJ2-7; D may correspond to TRBD1 or TRBD2 (5 bases each). The length of the CDR3 is 14 residues. The germline V and J ends were trimmed by 7 bases and 2 bases, with 18 bases remaining between them. Germline V lookup: CDR1 SQVTM, CDR2 ANQGSEA.

This clonotype was observed a few times. CDR3 region: CASSYGLSQPQHF. Written as DNA, the CDR3 is TGTGCCAGCAGTTACGGCCTCTCGCAGCCCCAGCATTTT. The rearrangement joins TRBV6-4 to TRBJ1-5; D is unclear. Deletions cut 5 bases from V and 7 bases from J, with 12 bases between. Germline CDR1 MRHNA, CDR2 SNTAGT. The CDR3 runs 13 residues.

At least ten counts were recorded for this clonotype. The V call is TRBV6-2 or TRBV6-3, the J call TRBJ2-1; possibly TRBD2 for D (6 bases). The germline gives CDR1 MNHEY, CDR2 SVGEGT. V was clipped by 2 bases and J by 4 bases, with 12 bases between them. This CDR3 is built from 15 residues. In nucleotides, the CDR3 is TGTGCCAGCAGTTACACAGTAGCGGCTTACAATGAGCAGTTCTTC. Protein sequence: CASSYTVAAYNEQFF.

This clonotype was seen a handful of times. The chain combines TRBV5-1 with TRBJ2-1; 7 bases match TRBD1. The CDR3 consists of 13 residues. The V gene end was trimmed by 5 bases and the J gene end by 7 bases; junction bases not matched to a gene: 6. Germline values: CDR1 SGHRS, CDR2 YFSETQ. The CDR3 region has the DNA TGCGCCAGCAGTCGACTGACAGGGAATGAGCAGTTCTTC. Protein sequence: CASSRLTGNEQFF.

This clonotype was detected a few times. J is TRBJ2-7 and V is TRBV4-1; perhaps TRBD2 as D (5 bases). V lost 0 bases and J lost 0, with 15 bases in between. The CDR3 runs to 17 residues. Germline V gene sequence: CDR1 MGHRA, CDR2 YSYEKL. The CDR3 nucleotides are TGCGCCAGCAGCCAAGATTTCGGAAGGAGGAGCTCCTACGAGCAGTACTTC. Encoded protein: CASSQDFGRRSSYEQYF.

This clonotype was observed many times. The chain employs TRBV11-1 and TRBJ2-2; D gene ambiguous. V was clipped by 2 bases and J by 3 bases, with 10 bases between them. The germline V gene encodes CDR1 SGHAT and CDR2 FQDESV (reference sequence). The CDR3 runs to 15 residues. CDR3 nucleotide sequence: TGTGCCAGCAGCTTAAATGGACCTCACACCGGGGAGCTGTTTTTT. Protein product: CASSLNGPHTGELFF.

This clonotype was observed many times. This chain uses TRBV2 with TRBJ2-3; D unclear. The length of the CDR3 is 15 residues. Germline V gene data show CDR1 as SNHLY and CDR2 as FYNNEI. Between the trimmed V and J ends, which lost 4 bases and 0 bases, there was a span of 11 bases. The chain's CDR3 is CASSGLSSSTDTQYF. CDR3 nucleotides: TGTGCCAGCAGTGGCCTGAGCTCGAGCACAGATACGCAGTATTTT. Combining the CDR3 with reference TRBV2 and TRBJ2-3 gives the whole variable domain EPEVTQTPSHQVTQMGQEVILRCVPISNHLYFYWYRQILGQKVEFLVSFYNNEISEKSEIFDDQFSVERPDGSNFTLKIRSTKLEDSAMYFCASSGLSSSTDTQYFGPGTRLTVL.

The chain couples TRBV29-1 to TRBJ2-5, with 12 nucleotides matching TRBD2. The length of the CDR3 is 15 residues. The ends lost 6 bases at V and 5 bases at J; junction bases unmatched: 10. Germline assignment: CDR1 SQVTM and CDR2 ANQGSEA. CDR3 sequence: CSVTSGLAGWETQYF. As DNA, the CDR3 is TGCAGCGTGACCTCAGGACTAGCGGGATGGGAGACCCAGTACTTC.

This clonotype was detected ten times or more. The V gene is TRBV30, the J gene TRBJ1-5; D remains ambiguous. Trimming left V 0 bases short and J 4 bases short, with 4 bases between. The CDR3 spans 12 residues. The V gene's germline CDR1 is GTSNPN and CDR2 SVGIG (reference sequence). The CDR3 spells CAWSVWNQPQHF. The CDR3, as DNA: TGTGCCTGGAGTGTTTGGAATCAGCCCCAGCATTTT.

V and J are TRBV27 and TRBJ2-3; maybe TRBD2 (5 bases). The CDR3 has 17 residues. V lost 4 bases and J 4 bases, leaving 21 bases between the germline ends. Germline CDR1 reads MNHEY; CDR2 reads SMNVEV (reference sequence). The CDR3 DNA reads TGTGCCAGCAGTTACCGGGCGGGCACGGTTGGGCCAGATACGCAGTATTTT. Its translation is CASSYRAGTVGPDTQYF.

This clonotype was counted between two and nine times. A clone one base away is much larger, so this may be a read error. The CDR3 bases are TGTGCCAGTAGTGTCCGGGGGGACGCAATAAAAGAGACCCAGTACTTC. Its protein is CASSVRGDAIKETQYF. The chain uses TRBV19 and TRBJ2-5; 7 bases line up with TRBD2. CDR3 length: 16 amino acids. Germline V CDR1 and CDR2: LNHDA, SQIVND (reference sequence). V dropped 5 bases and J dropped 3; count of bases not matched to a gene: 12.

This clonotype was detected many times. The chain combines TRBV6-1 with TRBJ1-2, with 9 nucleotides matching TRBD1. The CDR3 is made up of 14 amino acids. V shed 5 bases, J shed 4 bases, and the junction held 5 bases outside the gene matches. The V gene's germline CDR1 is MNHNS and CDR2 SASEGT. The CDR3 nucleotides read TGTGCCAGCAGTATGATGGACAGGGGCTATGGCTACACCTTC. Translation gives CASSMMDRGYGYTF.

With respect to this clonotype: Being one base from a much bigger clone, this may be a read error. The J gene is TRBJ2-2, the V gene TRBV6-9, with D possibly matching TRBD2 (6 bases). The CDR3 extends over 14 amino acids. CDR1 and CDR2 (germline): MNHGY, SVAAGI. The CDR3 DNA is TGTGCCAGCAGTTCTGGGGGTTTCACCGGGGGGCTGTTTTTT. Translation gives CASSSGGFTGGLFF.

This clonotype was recorded at least ten times. The rearrangement links TRBV30 to TRBJ2-7; 11 bases fit TRBD2. The CDR3 consists of 17 residues. Per the germline V gene, CDR1 is GTSNPN and CDR2 is SVGIG (reference sequence). Trimming removed 6 bases from V and 3 bases from J; junction bases left unmatched: 16. The CDR3 region has the DNA TGTGCCTGCACCGGGACTAGCGGAGGGAGAGCTTACTACGAGCAGTACTTC. This encodes CACTGTSGGRAYYEQYF. The full variable domain, in which reference TRBV30 and TRBJ2-7 provide the parts outside the CDR3, is SQTIHQWPATLVQPVGSPLSLECTVEGTSNPNLYWYRQAAGRGLQLLFYSVGIGQISSEVPQNLSASRPQDRQFILSSKKLLLSDSGFYLCACTGTSGGRAYYEQYFGPGTRLTVT.

Ten or more counts support this clonotype. The rearrangement links TRBV15 to TRBJ2-1, with 10 bases aligning to TRBD2. The length of the CDR3 is 15 residues. Germline V lookup: CDR1 LNHNV, CDR2 YYDKDF (reference sequence). V was clipped by 1 base and J by 7 bases; unmatched bases: 4. The CDR3 region has the DNA TGTGCCACCAGCAGAGCCCTAGCGGGAGATAATGAGCAGTTCTTC. Translation: CATSRALAGDNEQFF.

This clonotype was seen ten or more times. V usage is TRBV5-1 and J usage is TRBJ2-4; D might be TRBD1 (6 bases). CDR1 is SGHRS and CDR2 is YFSETQ in the germline V gene. Trimming cost V 4 bases and J 3 bases, with 14 bases left between them. The CDR3 extends over 15 amino acids. CDR3 bases: TGCGCCAGCAGCCTCCCGGGACAAGACAAAAACATTCAGTACTTC. Translation gives CASSLPGQDKNIQYF.

In this sample, this clonotype turned up many times. The gene calls are TRBV7-3 and TRBJ2-1; TRBD1 aligns across 9 bases. J gave up 10 bases and V 2 bases, and 9 bases lay outside the gene matches. The CDR3 runs 15 residues. Germline assignment: CDR1 SGHTA and CDR2 FQGTGA. The CDR3 protein is CASSLLSGTGTEQFF. CDR3 nucleotides: TGTGCCAGCAGCTTACTCTCCGGGACAGGGACAGAGCAGTTCTTC. The variable domain in full, completed from reference TRBV7-3 and TRBJ2-1, reads GAGVSQTPSNKVTEKGKYVELRCDPISGHTALYWYRQSLGQGPEFLIYFQGTGAADDSGLPNDRFFAVRPEGSVSTLKIQRTERGDSAVYLCASSLLSGTGTEQFFGPGTRLTVL.

Regarding this clonotype: A read error may be the cause here, since a much bigger clone is one base away. The rearrangement links TRBV5-1 to TRBJ2-3; 8 bases match TRBD2. The CDR3 spans 18 residues. CDR1 is SGHRS and CDR2 is YFSETQ in the germline V gene. CDR3 sequence (DNA): TGTGCCAGCAGCTGGACTGTATCGGGAGGGCCGAGAGGAGATACGCAGTATTTT. The encoded protein is CASSWTVSGGPRGDTQYF. Complete variable domain (other parts from reference TRBV5-1 and TRBJ2-3): KAGVTQTPRYLIKTRGQQVTLSCSPISGHRSVSWYQQTPGQGLQFLFEYFSETQRNKGNFPGRFSGRQFSNSRSEMNVSTLELGDSALYLCASSWTVSGGPRGDTQYFGPGTRLTVL.

This clonotype was found many times. The rearrangement links TRBV5-6 to TRBJ2-3; perhaps TRBD2 as D (6 bases). V was clipped by 4 bases and J by 1 base, with 16 bases between them. The CDR3 is 16 amino acids. CDR1 is SGHDT and CDR2 is YYEEEE in the germline V gene. The CDR3 sequence is CASSIRLASGTDTQYF. The CDR3 region has the DNA TGTGCCAGCAGCATTCGACTGGCTAGCGGCACAGATACGCAGTATTTT.